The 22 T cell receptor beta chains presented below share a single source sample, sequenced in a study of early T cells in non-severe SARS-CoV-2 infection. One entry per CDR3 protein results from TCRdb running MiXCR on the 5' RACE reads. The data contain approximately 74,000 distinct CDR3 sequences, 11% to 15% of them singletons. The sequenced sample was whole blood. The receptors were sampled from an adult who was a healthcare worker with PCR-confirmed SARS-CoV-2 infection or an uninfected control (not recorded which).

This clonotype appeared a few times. CDR3 DNA sequence: TGCGCCAGCAGCCTGCCCTCGGACGAGCAGTACTTC. It is translated as CASSLPSDEQYF. This chain connects TRBV4-1 to TRBJ2-7; no firm D call. This CDR3 has 12 residues. CDR1 and CDR2 from the germline V gene are MGHRA and YSYEKL. V was shortened by 4 bases and J by 5 bases, with 9 bases between the two germline ends.

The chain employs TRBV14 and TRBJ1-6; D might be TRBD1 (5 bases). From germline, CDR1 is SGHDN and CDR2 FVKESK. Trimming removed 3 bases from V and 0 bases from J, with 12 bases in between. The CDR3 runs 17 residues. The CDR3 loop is CASSHNRRSSYNSPLHF. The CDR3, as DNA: TGTGCCAGCAGCCACAACAGGAGGAGCTCCTATAATTCACCCCTCCACTTT.

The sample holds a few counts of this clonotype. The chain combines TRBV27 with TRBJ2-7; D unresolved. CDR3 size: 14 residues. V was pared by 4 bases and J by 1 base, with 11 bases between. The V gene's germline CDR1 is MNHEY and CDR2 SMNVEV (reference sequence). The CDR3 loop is CASSYLYGSYEQYF. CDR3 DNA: TGTGCCAGCAGTTACCTCTACGGGTCCTACGAGCAGTACTTC.

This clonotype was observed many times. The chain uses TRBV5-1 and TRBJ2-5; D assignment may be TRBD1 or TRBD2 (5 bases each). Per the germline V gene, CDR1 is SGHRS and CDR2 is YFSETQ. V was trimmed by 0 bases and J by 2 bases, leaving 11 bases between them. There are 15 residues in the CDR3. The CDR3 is CASSLDVGVQETQYF. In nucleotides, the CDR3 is TGCGCCAGCAGCTTGGATGTGGGGGTTCAAGAGACCCAGTACTTC.

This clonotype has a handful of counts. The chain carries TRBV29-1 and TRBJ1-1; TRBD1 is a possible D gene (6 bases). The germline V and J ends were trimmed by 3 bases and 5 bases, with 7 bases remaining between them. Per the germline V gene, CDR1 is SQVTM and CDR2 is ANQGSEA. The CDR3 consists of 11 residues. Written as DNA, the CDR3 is TGCAGCGTTGAGACAGGAACTGAAGCTTTCTTT. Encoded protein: CSVETGTEAFF.

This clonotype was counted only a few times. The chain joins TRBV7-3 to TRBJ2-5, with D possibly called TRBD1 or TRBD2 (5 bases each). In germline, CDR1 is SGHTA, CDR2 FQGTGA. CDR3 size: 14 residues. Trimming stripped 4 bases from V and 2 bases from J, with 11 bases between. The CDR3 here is CASSSSGAQETQYF. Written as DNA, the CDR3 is TGTGCCAGCAGCTCCTCCGGGGCACAAGAGACCCAGTACTTC.

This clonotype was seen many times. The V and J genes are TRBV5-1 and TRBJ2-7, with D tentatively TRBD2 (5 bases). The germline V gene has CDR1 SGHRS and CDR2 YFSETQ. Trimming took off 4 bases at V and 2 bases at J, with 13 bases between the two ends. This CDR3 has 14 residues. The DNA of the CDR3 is TGCGCCAGCAGCCGAGGACTGGCCCCCTACGAGCAGTACTTC. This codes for CASSRGLAPYEQYF.

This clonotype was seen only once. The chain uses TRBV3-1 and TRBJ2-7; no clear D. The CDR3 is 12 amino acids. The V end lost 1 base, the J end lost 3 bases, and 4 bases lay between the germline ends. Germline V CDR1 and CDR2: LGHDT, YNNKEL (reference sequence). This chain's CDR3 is CASSQGSYEQYF. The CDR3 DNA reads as TGTGCCAGCAGCCAAGGTAGCTACGAGCAGTACTTC.

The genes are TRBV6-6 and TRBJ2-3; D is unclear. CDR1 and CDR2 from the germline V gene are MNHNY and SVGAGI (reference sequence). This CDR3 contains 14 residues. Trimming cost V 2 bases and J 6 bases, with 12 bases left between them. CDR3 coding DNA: TGTGCCAGCAGTTACCCTCCTGACGGGGATACGCAGTATTTT. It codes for CASSYPPDGDTQYF.

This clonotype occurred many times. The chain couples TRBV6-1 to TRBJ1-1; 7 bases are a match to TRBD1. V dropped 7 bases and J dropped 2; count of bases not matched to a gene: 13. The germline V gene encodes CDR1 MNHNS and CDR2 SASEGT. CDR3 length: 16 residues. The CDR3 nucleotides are TGTGCCAGCAAAATTATCCGGGACAGCCTAAACACTGAAGCTTTCTTT. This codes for CASKIIRDSLNTEAFF.

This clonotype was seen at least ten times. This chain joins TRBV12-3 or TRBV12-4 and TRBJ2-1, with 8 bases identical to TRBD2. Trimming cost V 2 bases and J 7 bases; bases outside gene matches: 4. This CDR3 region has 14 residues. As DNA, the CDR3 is TGTGCCAGCAGTTTATCGGGGGGGTCTAATGAGCAGTTCTTC. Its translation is CASSLSGGSNEQFF.

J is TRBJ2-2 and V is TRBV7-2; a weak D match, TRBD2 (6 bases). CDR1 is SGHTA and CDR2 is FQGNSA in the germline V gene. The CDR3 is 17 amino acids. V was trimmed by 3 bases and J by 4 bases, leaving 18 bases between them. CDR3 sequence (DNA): TGTGCCAGCAGCTTGAGCGGTAGCGGAGCTCCCACCGGGGAGCTGTTTTTT. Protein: CASSLSGSGAPTGELFF.

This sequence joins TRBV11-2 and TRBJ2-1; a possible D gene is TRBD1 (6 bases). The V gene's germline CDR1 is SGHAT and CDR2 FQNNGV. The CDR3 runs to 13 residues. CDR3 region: CASQGSSYNEQFF. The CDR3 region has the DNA TGTGCTAGCCAGGGGAGCTCCTACAATGAGCAGTTCTTC.

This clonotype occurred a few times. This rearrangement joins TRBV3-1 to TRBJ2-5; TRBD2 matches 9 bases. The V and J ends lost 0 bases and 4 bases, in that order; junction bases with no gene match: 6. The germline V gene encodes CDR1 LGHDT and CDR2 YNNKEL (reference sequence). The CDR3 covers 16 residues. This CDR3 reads CASSQDYERGAETQYF. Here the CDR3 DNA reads TGTGCCAGCAGCCAAGATTACGAGCGGGGGGCAGAGACCCAGTACTTC.

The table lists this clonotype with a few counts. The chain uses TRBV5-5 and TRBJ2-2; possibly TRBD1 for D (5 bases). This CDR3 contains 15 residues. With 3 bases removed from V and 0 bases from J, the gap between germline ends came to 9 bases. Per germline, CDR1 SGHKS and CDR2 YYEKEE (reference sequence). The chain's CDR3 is CASSWEGANTGELFF. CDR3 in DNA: TGTGCCAGCAGCTGGGAAGGGGCGAACACCGGGGAGCTGTTTTTT.

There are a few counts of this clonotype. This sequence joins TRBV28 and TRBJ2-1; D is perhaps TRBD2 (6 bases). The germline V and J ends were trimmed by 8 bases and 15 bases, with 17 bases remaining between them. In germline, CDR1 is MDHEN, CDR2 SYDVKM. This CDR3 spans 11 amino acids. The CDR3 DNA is TGTGCCAGCGGAAGCCGGGGGAGAGGGTTCTTC. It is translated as CASGSRGRGFF.

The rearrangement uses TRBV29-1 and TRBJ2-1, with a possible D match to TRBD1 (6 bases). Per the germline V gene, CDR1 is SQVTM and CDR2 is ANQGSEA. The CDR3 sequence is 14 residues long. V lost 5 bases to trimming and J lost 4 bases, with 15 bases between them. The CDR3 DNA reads TGCAGCGTTTGGGGGAGACAGGCTTACAATGAGCAGTTCTTC. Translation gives CSVWGRQAYNEQFF.

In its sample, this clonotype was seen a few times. The CDR3 DNA reads as TGCGCCAGCAGCATAGGGACAGCGATACGCTCCTACAATGAGCAGTTCTTC. Translating gives CASSIGTAIRSYNEQFF. The chain carries TRBV5-1 and TRBJ2-1; 7 bases match TRBD1. V lost 4 bases, J lost 0 bases, and 10 bases stayed unmatched. The CDR3 sequence is 17 residues long. The germline gives CDR1 SGHRS, CDR2 YFSETQ.

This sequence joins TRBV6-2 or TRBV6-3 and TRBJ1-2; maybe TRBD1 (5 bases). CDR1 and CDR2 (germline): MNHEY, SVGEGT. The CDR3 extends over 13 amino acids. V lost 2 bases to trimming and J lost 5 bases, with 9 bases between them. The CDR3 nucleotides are TGTGCCAGCAGTTACACGGGGGAGTATGGCTACACCTTC. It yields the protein CASSYTGEYGYTF.

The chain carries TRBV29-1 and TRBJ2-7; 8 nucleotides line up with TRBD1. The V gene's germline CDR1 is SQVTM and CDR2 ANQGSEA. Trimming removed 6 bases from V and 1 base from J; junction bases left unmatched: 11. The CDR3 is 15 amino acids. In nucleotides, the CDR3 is TGCAGCGTCGCACGGGGGACAGGTGGATCCTACGAGCAGTACTTC. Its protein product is CSVARGTGGSYEQYF.

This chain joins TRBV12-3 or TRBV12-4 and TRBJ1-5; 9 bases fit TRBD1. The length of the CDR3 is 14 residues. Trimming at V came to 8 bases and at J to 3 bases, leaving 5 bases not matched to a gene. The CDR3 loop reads CASRDRAFNQPQHF. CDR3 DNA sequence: TGTGCCAGCCGGGACAGGGCTTTCAATCAGCCCCAGCATTTT.

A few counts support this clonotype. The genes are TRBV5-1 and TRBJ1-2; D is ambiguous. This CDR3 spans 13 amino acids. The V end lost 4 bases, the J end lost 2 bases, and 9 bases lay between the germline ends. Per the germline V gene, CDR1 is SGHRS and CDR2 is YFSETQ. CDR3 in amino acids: CASSVDGNYGYTF. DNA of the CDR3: TGCGCCAGCAGCGTGGACGGCAACTATGGCTACACCTTC.